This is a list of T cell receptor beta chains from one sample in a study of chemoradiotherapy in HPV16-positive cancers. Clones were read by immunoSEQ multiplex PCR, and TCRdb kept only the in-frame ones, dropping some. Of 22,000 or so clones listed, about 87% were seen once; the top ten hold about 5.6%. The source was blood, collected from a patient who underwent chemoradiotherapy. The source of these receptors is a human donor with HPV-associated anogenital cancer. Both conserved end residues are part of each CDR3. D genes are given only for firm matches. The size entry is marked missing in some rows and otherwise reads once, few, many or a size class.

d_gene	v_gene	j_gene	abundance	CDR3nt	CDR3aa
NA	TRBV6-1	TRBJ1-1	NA	TGTGCCAGCAGAGGCTGGGTGGAAAAATCTGAAGCTTTCTTT	CASRGWVEKSEAFF
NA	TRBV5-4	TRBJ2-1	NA	TGTGCCAGCAGCTTCACTGACGACAATGAGCAGTTCTTC	CASSFTDDNEQFF
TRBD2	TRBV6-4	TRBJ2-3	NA	TGTGCCAGCAGTGACTCCCCTAGCGGGGGGGTTGATACGCAGTATTTT	CASSDSPSGGVDTQYF
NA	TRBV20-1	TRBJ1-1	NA	TGCAGTGCCTCAGATGGGCTTGAAGCTTTCTTT	CSASDGLEAFF
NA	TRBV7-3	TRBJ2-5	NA	TGTGCCAGCAGCCCAGGAGGGGCCGGAGGGGAGACCCAGTACTTC	CASSPGGAGGETQYF
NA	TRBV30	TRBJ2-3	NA	TGTGCCTGGACCATGGCCCAGCGGGGCACAGATACGCAGTATTTT	CAWTMAQRGTDTQYF
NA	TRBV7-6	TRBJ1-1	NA	TGTGCCAGCAGCCCCTATATGAACACTGAAGCTTTCTTT	CASSPYMNTEAFF
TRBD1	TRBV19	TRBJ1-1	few	TGTGCCAGTAGTACCCGCAGGGGGCACACTGAAGCTTTCTTT	CASSTRRGHTEAFF
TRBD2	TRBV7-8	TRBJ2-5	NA	TGTGCCAGCAGCTCCCTAGCGGGGGCTATACAAGAGACCCAGTACTTC	CASSSLAGAIQETQYF
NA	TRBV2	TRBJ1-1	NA	TGTGCCAGCAGCGGAGACTCCGGGGGTTCAACTGAAGCTTTCTTT	CASSGDSGGSTEAFF
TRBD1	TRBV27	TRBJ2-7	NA	TGTGCCAGCAGTCCACGGCGGGACAGGATATCCTACGAGCAGTACTTC	CASSPRRDRISYEQYF
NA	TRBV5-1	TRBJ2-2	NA	TGCGCCAGCAGCTTGGCCTCAGGCCCCGGGGAGCTGTTTTTT	CASSLASGPGELFF
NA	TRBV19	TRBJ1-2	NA	TGTGCCAGTAGTATTGTGACTGACTATGGCTACACCTTC	CASSIVTDYGYTF
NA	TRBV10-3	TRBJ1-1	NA	TGTGCCATCAGTGAGGCCACCGGGATTAGGACTGAAGCTTTCTTT	CAISEATGIRTEAFF
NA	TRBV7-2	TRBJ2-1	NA	TGTGCCAGCAGCCTCGGTCCGCGCAATGAGCAGTTCTTC	CASSLGPRNEQFF
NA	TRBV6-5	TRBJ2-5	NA	TGTGCCAGCAGTTACTCGGAAGGGGAAGGAGAGACCCAGTACTTC	CASSYSEGEGETQYF
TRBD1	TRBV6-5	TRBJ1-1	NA	TGTGCCAGCAGTTCAGGGGGGGCTGAAGCTTTCTTT	CASSSGGAEAFF
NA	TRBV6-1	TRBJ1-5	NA	TGTGCCAGCAGTGAGACCACAGTTAGCAATCAGCCCCAGCATTTT	CASSETTVSNQPQHF
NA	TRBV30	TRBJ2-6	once	TGTGCCTGGACGAGGGACTCTGGGGCCAACGTCCTGACTTTC	CAWTRDSGANVLTF
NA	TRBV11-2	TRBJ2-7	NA	TGTGCCAGCAGCAGGGACTGGAGGGGCGAGCAGTACTTC	CASSRDWRGEQYF
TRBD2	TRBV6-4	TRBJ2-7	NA	TGTGCCAGCGCGGGGAGGGCAACCTACGAGCAGTACTTC	CASAGRATYEQYF
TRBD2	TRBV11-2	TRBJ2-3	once	TGTGCCAGCAGTCTAGCGGGGGGGACGCAGTATTTT	CASSLAGGTQYF
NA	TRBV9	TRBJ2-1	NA	TGTGCCAGCAGCACCCGGGACTCCTCGAATGAGCAGTTCTTC	CASSTRDSSNEQFF
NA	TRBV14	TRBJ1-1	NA	TGTGCCAGCAGCCAAGACTTGGGGACTGAAGCTTTCTTT	CASSQDLGTEAFF
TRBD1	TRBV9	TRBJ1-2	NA	TGTGCCAGCAGCGACGATAGAGACAGGGACCAAGATGGCTACACCTTC	CASSDDRDRDQDGYTF
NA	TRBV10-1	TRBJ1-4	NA	TGCGCCAGCACCCCGCTGACACCAACTAATGAAAAACTGTTTTTT	CASTPLTPTNEKLFF
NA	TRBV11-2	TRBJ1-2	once	TGTGCCAGCAGCTCGGTAAATGGCTACACCTTC	CASSSVNGYTF
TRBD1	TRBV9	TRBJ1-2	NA	TGTGCCAGCAGCGCACCGGGACAGCCAAACTATGGCTACACCTTC	CASSAPGQPNYGYTF
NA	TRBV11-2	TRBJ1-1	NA	TGTGCCAGCAGCGAGAGAGGGGGGAACACTGAAGCTTTCTTT	CASSERGGNTEAFF
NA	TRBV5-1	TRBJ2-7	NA	TGCGCCAGCAGCTTGGAGTCAGGGCGGACCTACGAGCAGTACTTC	CASSLESGRTYEQYF
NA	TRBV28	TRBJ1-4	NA	TGTGCCAGCAGTTTGATTGGGGTCGGACGTAATGAAAAACTGTTTTTT	CASSLIGVGRNEKLFF
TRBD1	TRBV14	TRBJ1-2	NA	TGTGCCAGCAGCCAAACAGGGGGCCAATCCCGCAACTATGGCTACACCTTC	CASSQTGGQSRNYGYTF
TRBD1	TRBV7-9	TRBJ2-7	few	TGTGCCAGCAGCTTCCGGGACAGCTACGAGCAGTACTTC	CASSFRDSYEQYF
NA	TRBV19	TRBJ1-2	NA	TGTGCCAGTAGTATAGGGGAGGGCGGCTATGGCTACACCTTC	CASSIGEGGYGYTF
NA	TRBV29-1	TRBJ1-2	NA	TGCAGCGTTGACAGGGATCGGAATTATGGCTACACCTTC	CSVDRDRNYGYTF
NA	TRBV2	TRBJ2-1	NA	TGTGCCAGCAGTGTGACCCTAATCAATGAGCAGTTCTTC	CASSVTLINEQFF
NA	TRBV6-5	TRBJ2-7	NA	TGTGCCAGCAGCATGGGGCAAGGGCTTAATAAGTACTTC	CASSMGQGLNKYF
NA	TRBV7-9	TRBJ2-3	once	TGTGCCAGCAGCTTAGCGCGTGCCGGCCCTGGTGTGGATACGCAGTATTTT	CASSLARAGPGVDTQYF
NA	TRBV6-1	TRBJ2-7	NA	TGTGCCAGCAGTGGTAAGACAGTAACCTACGAGCAGTACTTC	CASSGKTVTYEQYF
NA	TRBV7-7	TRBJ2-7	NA	TGTGCCAGCAGTGCCTTAGGCTCCTACGAGCAGTACTTC	CASSALGSYEQYF
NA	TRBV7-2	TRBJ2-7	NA	TGTGCCAGCAGCTTTAGCGGCAGGGACTCCTACGAGCAGTACTTC	CASSFSGRDSYEQYF
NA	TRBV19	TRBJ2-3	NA	TGTGCCAGTAGTATACAGGGGAGGTGGACAGATACGCAGTATTTT	CASSIQGRWTDTQYF
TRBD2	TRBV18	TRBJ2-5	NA	TGTGCCAGCTCACCCTTTTCTAGCGGCCAAGAGACCCAGTACTTC	CASSPFSSGQETQYF
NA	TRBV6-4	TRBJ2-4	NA	TGTGCCAGCAGCGGGGCGCAGGGATGGGCCATTCAGTACTTC	CASSGAQGWAIQYF
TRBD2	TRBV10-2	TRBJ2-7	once	TGCGCCAGCAGCCCATTGACTAGCGGGAACTACGAGCAGTACTTC	CASSPLTSGNYEQYF
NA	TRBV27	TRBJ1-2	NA	TGTGCCAGCAGTCTCGCCTTGAACTATGGCTACACCTTC	CASSLALNYGYTF
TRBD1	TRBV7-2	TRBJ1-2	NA	TGTGCCAGCAGCCCCCAGGGGGCAGCCGGGAGCTACACCTTC	CASSPQGAAGSYTF
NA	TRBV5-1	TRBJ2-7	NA	TGCGCCAGCAGCTTGGATCTCTCGCAAATTAACTCCTACGAGCAGTACTTC	CASSLDLSQINSYEQYF
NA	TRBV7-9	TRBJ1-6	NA	TGTGCCAGCAGCTTAAGTTCCGGGGTTGGTTCACCCCTCCACTTT	CASSLSSGVGSPLHF
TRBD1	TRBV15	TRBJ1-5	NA	TGTGCCACCAGCAGAGGCGGGGACAGTTCAAATCAGCCCCAGCATTTT	CATSRGGDSSNQPQHF